These 23 T cell receptor beta chains were sequenced from one sample in a study of blood T cell repertoires in COVID-19. The method was immunoSEQ multiplex PCR; TCRdb's version includes in-frame clones alone and lacks a portion of them. The sample has some 120,000 clones; 90% are singletons. The sequenced material came from peripheral blood. All receptors come from a human donor with active COVID-19. The donor label of this sample is uncertain.

The chain uses TRBV18 and TRBJ2-3; maybe TRBD2 (6 bases). V was pared by 2 bases and J by 5 bases, with 20 bases between. Germline V gene lookup returns CDR1 KGHSH and CDR2 LQKENI. This CDR3 contains 17 residues. The CDR3: CASSPNRSREEKDTQYF. CDR3 sequence (DNA): TGTGCCAGCTCACCAAACCGATCCAGGGAGGAGAAAGATACGCAGTATTTT. Full variable domain (outside the CDR3, taken from reference TRBV18 and TRBJ2-3): NAGVMQNPRHLVRRRGQEARLRCSPMKGHSHVYWYRQLPEEGLKFMVYLQKENIIDESGMPKERFSAEFPKEGPSILRIQQVVRGDSAAYFCASSPNRSREEKDTQYFGPGTRLTVL.

The chain employs TRBV28 and TRBJ2-7; D gene uncertain. Germline V lookup: CDR1 MDHEN, CDR2 SYDVKM. The germline V and J ends were trimmed by 4 bases and 7 bases, with 11 bases remaining between them. The CDR3 spans 12 residues. The CDR3 loop is CASSSVMREQYF. The DNA of the CDR3 is TGTGCCAGCAGTTCCGTTATGCGGGAGCAGTACTTC.

The CDR3 sequence is CASSYGQGEYNEQFF. As DNA, the CDR3 is TGTGCCAGCAGCTATGGACAGGGGGAGTACAATGAGCAGTTCTTC. The chain joins TRBV7-2 to TRBJ2-1; 10 bases are shared with TRBD1. Germline trimming cut 4 bases from V and 4 bases from J; bases unmatched to any gene: 4. CDR1 and CDR2 (germline): SGHTA, FQGNSA. CDR3 size: 15 residues.

This rearrangement joins TRBV5-5 to TRBJ2-1; 9 bases line up with TRBD2. CDR3 length equals 15 residues. The V gene's germline CDR1 is SGHKS and CDR2 YYEKEE (reference sequence). Unmatched junction bases numbered 3, after V lost 0 bases and J lost 5 bases. CDR3 loop: CASSLGLAEDNEQFF. The CDR3 DNA reads TGTGCCAGCAGCTTGGGACTAGCGGAAGACAATGAGCAGTTCTTC.

The chain joins TRBV28 to TRBJ2-5, with 10 bases identical to TRBD2. The junction had 6 bases not matched to a gene; V was cut back by 4 bases and J by 4 bases. This CDR3 has 15 residues. Germline values: CDR1 MDHEN, CDR2 SYDVKM. CDR3 coding DNA: TGTGCCAGCAGTTCCCTACTAGCGGGGTCAGAGACCCAGTACTTC. Translation gives CASSSLLAGSETQYF.

The chain's CDR3 is CASSPQPGGSPGNTIYF. The CDR3 bases are TGTGCCAGCAGCCCACAACCAGGGGGCTCCCCTGGAAACACCATATATTTT. V and J are TRBV5-6 and TRBJ1-3, with 8 bases identical to TRBD1. This CDR3 has 17 amino acids. Germline V gives CDR1 SGHDT, CDR2 YYEEEE. Trimming took 4 bases from V and 2 from J; bases not matched to a gene: 11.

The CDR3 DNA reads as TGTGCCAGCAGTGAGCTGGCGGGGTCTCAAGAGACCCAGTACTTC. Its translation: CASSELAGSQETQYF. The gene calls are TRBV2 and TRBJ2-5; D is possibly TRBD2 (6 bases). The CDR3 contains 15 residues. Looked up from germline, CDR1 is SNHLY and CDR2 is FYNNEI. Trimming left V 3 bases short and J 2 bases short, with 13 bases between.

The V and J genes are TRBV6-5 and TRBJ1-2; D is uncertain. The CDR3 has 14 residues. Between the trimmed V and J ends, which lost 6 bases and 2 bases, there was a span of 13 bases. The germline gives CDR1 MNHEY, CDR2 SVGAGI. In nucleotides, the CDR3 is TGTGCCAGCAGGGCCAGTGTAAGAAACTATGGCTACACCTTC. Its translation is CASRASVRNYGYTF.

The genes are TRBV13 and TRBJ1-5, with D perhaps TRBD1 (6 bases). V lost 4 bases, J lost 7 bases, and 14 bases lay in between. The germline V gene encodes CDR1 PRHDT and CDR2 FYEKMQ (reference sequence). The CDR3 length is 14 residues. CDR3 sequence reads: CASSSRQDRQPQHF. CDR3 DNA sequence: TGTGCCAGCAGCTCTAGACAGGACCGCCAGCCCCAGCATTTT.

The chain uses TRBV12-2 and TRBJ1-5; the listed D gene, TRBD1, was not tested against the DNA. TRBV12-2 is described as a pseudogene. The CDR3 sequence is 19 residues long. CDR3 amino acids: CASRLVDWGQGRRNQPQHF. The CDR3 DNA follows: TGTGCAAGTCGCTTAGTCGATTGGGGACAGGGGCGGAGGAATCAGCCCCAGCATTTT.

The chain carries TRBV18 and TRBJ1-3, with TRBD1 identical over 7 bases. This CDR3 region has 17 residues. Germline V gives CDR1 KGHSH, CDR2 LQKENI. J gave up 0 bases and V 1 base, and 6 bases lay outside the gene matches. The CDR3 protein is CASSPLLRGNSGNTIYF. In DNA, the CDR3 is TGTGCCAGCTCACCACTTCTCAGGGGGAACTCTGGAAACACCATATATTTT.

V and J are TRBV13 and TRBJ1-1; TRBD1 matches 7 bases. The V and J ends lost 4 bases and 4 bases, in that order; junction bases with no gene match: 6. Germline assignment: CDR1 PRHDT and CDR2 FYEKMQ (reference sequence). The CDR3 loop spans 14 amino acids. CDR3 nucleotides: TGTGCCAGCAGCTCCATTGGGACAGCCACTGAAGCTTTCTTT. Translation gives CASSSIGTATEAFF.

This clone was seen just once. The V gene is TRBV6-1, the J gene TRBJ1-1; D not certain. The germline V and J ends were trimmed by 2 bases and 6 bases, with 10 bases remaining between them. The CDR3 covers 13 residues. Per the germline V gene, CDR1 is MNHNS and CDR2 is SASEGT. This CDR3 is CASSEPGRPEAFF. CDR3 coding DNA: TGTGCCAGCAGTGAACCAGGTCGGCCTGAAGCTTTCTTT.

J is TRBJ2-1 and V is TRBV12-5; TRBD2 might be the D (6 bases). The germline gives CDR1 LGHNT, CDR2 FRNRAP. With 0 bases removed from V and 6 bases from J, the gap between germline ends came to 18 bases. This CDR3 contains 17 residues. The DNA of the CDR3 is TGTGCTAGTGGTTTGGTACTTGGAGGGTACGGGAGCAATGAGCAGTTCTTC. Residues: CASGLVLGGYGSNEQFF.

This rearrangement joins TRBV7-9 to TRBJ2-7, with 7 bases identical to TRBD1. Losses at the gene ends were 5 bases for V and 0 bases for J; bases not matched to a gene: 7. Germline V gives CDR1 SEHNR, CDR2 FQNEAQ (reference sequence). This CDR3 comprises 15 residues. This CDR3 reads CASSPRGTSSYEQYF. For the CDR3, the DNA is TGTGCCAGCAGCCCCAGGGGGACCAGCTCCTACGAGCAGTACTTC. Supplemented by reference TRBV7-9 and TRBJ2-7, the full variable domain reads DTGVSQNPRHKITKRGQNVTFRCDPISEHNRLYWYRQTLGQGPEFLTYFQNEAQLEKSRLLSDRFSAERPKGSFSTLEIQRTEQGDSAMYLCASSPRGTSSYEQYFGPGTRLTVT.

This sequence joins TRBV14 and TRBJ1-6, with 7 bases fitting TRBD1. CDR3 size: 14 residues. Germline V gene lookup returns CDR1 SGHDN and CDR2 FVKESK. V lost 4 bases to trimming and J lost 12 bases; unmatched junction nucleotides: 9. As DNA, the CDR3 is TGTGCCAGCAGCCTACAGGGGCCTCCGTTACCCCTCCACTTT. This codes for CASSLQGPPLPLHF. The full variable domain, rest sourced from reference TRBV14 and TRBJ1-6, is EAGVTQFPSHSVIEKGQTVTLRCDPISGHDNLYWYRRVMGKEIKFLLHFVKESKQDESGMPNNRFLAERTGGTYSTLKVQPAELEDSGVYFCASSLQGPPLPLHFGNGTRLTVT.

V is TRBV7-2 and J is TRBJ2-2, with D maybe TRBD2 (5 bases). From germline, CDR1 is SGHTA and CDR2 FQGNSA. V was cut by 0 bases and J by 5 bases, with 7 bases left in between. The CDR3 is 14 residues long. The CDR3, as DNA: TGTGCCAGCAGCTTAGCATGGAGGACCGGGGAGCTGTTTTTT. Amino acids: CASSLAWRTGELFF.

V is TRBV6-5 and J is TRBJ1-2; no clear D gene. In germline, CDR1 is MNHEY, CDR2 SVGAGI. The CDR3 spans 14 residues. The V and J ends lost 6 bases and 4 bases respectively, with 15 bases between them. CDR3 sequence reads: CASSPHGLLYGYTF. The CDR3 DNA reads as TGTGCCAGCAGCCCCCATGGACTACTCTATGGCTACACCTTC.

The gene calls are TRBV12-5 and TRBJ2-3, with a tentative D call TRBD1 (6 bases). With 2 bases removed from V and 2 bases from J, the gap between germline ends came to 11 bases. The CDR3 runs to 15 residues. The V gene's germline CDR1 is LGHNT and CDR2 FRNRAP. CDR3 nucleotides: TGTGCTAGTGGTTTGTTTGGGGGCAACACAGATACGCAGTATTTT. Residues: CASGLFGGNTDTQYF.

The chain has TRBV7-2 and TRBJ1-3, with D perhaps matching TRBD1 (6 bases). V was pared by 1 base and J by 2 bases, with 12 bases between. Germline V CDR1 and CDR2: SGHTA, FQGNSA. This CDR3 has 16 amino acids. The CDR3 DNA reads TGTGCCAGCAGCTTAGGCCGACAGGCTGCTGGAAACACCATATATTTT. This codes for CASSLGRQAAGNTIYF. The full variable domain, rest sourced from reference TRBV7-2 and TRBJ1-3, is GAGVSQSPSNKVTEKGKDVELRCDPISGHTALYWYRQSLGQGLEFLIYFQGNSAPDKSGLPSDRFSAERTGGSVSTLTIQRTQQEDSAVYLCASSLGRQAAGNTIYFGEGSWLTVV.

This rearrangement joins TRBV3-1 (or the pseudogene TRBV3-2) to TRBJ2-7; a weak D match, TRBD2 (5 bases). Germline assignment: CDR1 LGHDT and CDR2 YNNKEL (reference sequence). The CDR3 is 14 residues long. V lost 2 bases and J 1 base, leaving 9 bases between the germline ends. The CDR3 protein is CASSQTRYSYEQYF. The CDR3 region has the DNA TGTGCCAGCAGCCAAACTAGATATTCCTACGAGCAGTACTTC.

The rearrangement uses TRBV4-3 and TRBJ2-7; D gene uncertain. CDR1 and CDR2 from the germline V gene are LGHNA and YSLEER. The V end was cut by 1 base, the J end by 2 bases, with 15 bases between. CDR3 length: 16 residues. This CDR3 reads CASSQVSGPTPYEQYF. The DNA for the CDR3 is TGCGCCAGCAGCCAAGTATCAGGTCCCACGCCCTACGAGCAGTACTTC.

The table lists this clone with a count of one. The chain combines TRBV6-5 with TRBJ2-1, with D possibly matching TRBD2 (7 bases). The germline V and J ends were trimmed by 6 bases and 15 bases, with 15 bases remaining between them. CDR1 and CDR2 (germline): MNHEY, SVGAGI. CDR3 length: 11 amino acids. The CDR3: CASSPGEGVFF. The DNA for the CDR3 is TGTGCCAGCAGCCCGGGGGAGGGGGTGTTCTTC.